This is a list of T cell receptor beta chains from one sample in a study of memory CD4+ T cells and cytomegalovirus serostatus. Assay: immunoSEQ multiplex PCR; the TCRdb copy retains only in-frame clones and omits some. The top ten hold over 0.35% of the sample, which has about 50,000 clones, 82% seen once. The sample was memory CD4+ T cells from blood. Receptors originate from an adult in good health and CMV-seronegative. The CDR3 runs from the conserved cysteine through the conserved F or W. The D gene is left open where the match is weak. Not all rows give a size; the values are once, few, many and, for expanded clones, a class.

abundance | j_gene | d_gene | v_gene | CDR3nt | CDR3aa
few | TRBJ1-6 | . | TRBV5-4 | TGTGCCAGCAGCGCCCCAGGGTATAATTCACCCCTCCACTTT | CASSAPGYNSPLHF
. | TRBJ1-2 | TRBD1 | TRBV10-2 | TGCGCCAGCAAGACTAATAATAACAGGGGCTTAAACTATGGCTACACCTTC | CASKTNNNRGLNYGYTF
. | TRBJ1-3 | . | TRBV7-2 | TGTGCCAGCACCTCAGGTTTAAACACCATATATTTT | CASTSGLNTIYF
few | TRBJ1-4 | . | TRBV2 | TGTGCCAGCAGTGCCATCGGGGGTAGATCTGAAAAACTGTTTTTT | CASSAIGGRSEKLFF
. | TRBJ2-5 | . | TRBV15 | TGTGCCACCAGCAGAGACGGGACTGGAAAGACCCAGTACTTC | CATSRDGTGKTQYF
. | TRBJ1-2 | . | TRBV4-3 | TGCGCCAGCAGCCCGGGACGGATGATCGGTAACTATGGCTACACCTTC | CASSPGRMIGNYGYTF
. | TRBJ2-6 | . | TRBV19 | TGTGCCAGTAGTATAATCGGGGCCAACGTCCTGACTTTC | CASSIIGANVLTF
. | TRBJ1-2 | . | TRBV6-6 | TGTGCCAGCAGTCTCGACAGTAACTATGGCTACACCTTC | CASSLDSNYGYTF
. | TRBJ1-5 | . | TRBV21-1 | TGTGCCAGCCACAAAGGTCAGGACAGGGGCTTTGGTAGCAATCAGCCCCAGCATTTT | CASHKGQDRGFGSNQPQHF
. | TRBJ1-5 | . | TRBV4-3 | TGCGCCAGCAGCCGGAGGGGGGGATCCGAGGGCATCAATCAGCCCCAGCATTTT | CASSRRGGSEGINQPQHF
. | TRBJ2-5 | . | TRBV7-2 | TGTGCCAGCAGCGGCAGGACTTCCGAGACCCAGTACTTC | CASSGRTSETQYF
. | TRBJ2-7 | TRBD2 | TRBV28 | TGTGCCAGCAGCCGGACTAGCAACATAGGGCAGTACTTC | CASSRTSNIGQYF
medium-sized | TRBJ1-6 | . | TRBV2 | TGTGCCAGCAGACGTAATAATTCACCCCTCCACTTT | CASRRNNSPLHF
. | TRBJ2-3 | . | TRBV2 | TGTGCCAGCCAGGGGTTTTTCACAGATACGCAGTATTTT | CASQGFFTDTQYF
. | TRBJ1-2 | TRBD1 | TRBV19 | TGTGCCAGTAGTATCGGGACAGATGTCTATGGCTACACCTTC | CASSIGTDVYGYTF
. | TRBJ1-1 | . | TRBV15 | TGTGCCACCAGCCCCATAGCAGCACGGGCTTTCTTT | CATSPIAARAFF
. | TRBJ2-7 | . | TRBV7-6 | TGTGCCAGCAGCCCCGTATCCCAGGGCACCTACGAGCAGTACTTC | CASSPVSQGTYEQYF
few | TRBJ2-7 | TRBD1 | TRBV5-4 | TGTGCCAGCAGCCCGGAGACAGGGCCCTACGAGCAGTACTTC | CASSPETGPYEQYF
few | TRBJ2-7 | . | TRBV6-5 | TGTGCCAGCAGTTACTCTTCCAGGGAGAACTACGAGCAGTACTTC | CASSYSSRENYEQYF
. | TRBJ2-7 | . | TRBV7-2 | TGTGCCAGCAGCCTCCGGACCTACGAGCAGTACTTC | CASSLRTYEQYF
. | TRBJ2-5 | . | TRBV5-5 | TGTGCCAGCAGCTTGGCCAGAGGGTACCGAGAGACCCAGTACTTC | CASSLARGYRETQYF
. | TRBJ2-1 | . | TRBV9 | TGTGCCAGCAGCGTCCTTCCCCCGGGGGAGAGTGAGCAGTTCTTC | CASSVLPPGESEQFF
few | TRBJ1-1 | TRBD1 | TRBV4-1 | TGCGCCAGCAAACAACCAGGGGGAACTGAAGCTTTCTTT | CASKQPGGTEAFF
. | TRBJ1-6 | . | TRBV5-6 | TGTGCCAGCAGCCCTGGACGGGATAATTCACCCCTCCACTTT | CASSPGRDNSPLHF
. | TRBJ1-5 | . | TRBV19 | TGTGCCAGTACCCTAGGGGCCCACGGGAGCAATCAGCCCCAGCATTTT | CASTLGAHGSNQPQHF
. | TRBJ2-7 | TRBD2 | TRBV10-3 | TGTGCCATCAGTGACAGAGGGAGGGGTCCCAGTACCTACGAGCAGTACTTC | CAISDRGRGPSTYEQYF
. | TRBJ2-1 | . | TRBV18 | TGTGCCAGCTCACCGATAGGCTATGAGCAGTTCTTC | CASSPIGYEQFF
. | TRBJ2-1 | . | TRBV6-1 | TGTGCCAGCAGTCCTCAATGGGATAATGAGCAGTTCTTC | CASSPQWDNEQFF
few | TRBJ2-5 | . | TRBV18 | TGTGCCAGCTCACCATCCGGCTATCAGACCCAGTACTTC | CASSPSGYQTQYF
. | TRBJ2-3 | TRBD2 | TRBV15 | TGTGCCACCAGCAGGGGGACTAGCGGACAGACAGATACGCAGTATTTT | CATSRGTSGQTDTQYF
. | TRBJ2-3 | TRBD2 | TRBV5-1 | TGCGCCAGCAGCTTGGGGGGACTAGCAGATACGCAGTATTTT | CASSLGGLADTQYF
. | TRBJ2-1 | . | TRBV7-6 | TGTGCCAGCAGCCTAGGAGGTAGGAGTTACAATGAGCAGTTCTTC | CASSLGGRSYNEQFF
once | TRBJ2-6 | . | TRBV6-1 | TGTGCCAGCAGAATCCCATCTGGGGCCAACGTCCTGACTTTC | CASRIPSGANVLTF
. | TRBJ2-3 | TRBD2 | TRBV4-2 | TGTGCCTCAACTCGGGGGGGTGGCACAGATACGCAGTATTTT | CASTRGGGTDTQYF
. | TRBJ2-3 | . | TRBV5-4 | TGTGCCAGCAGCTCGGACGTTTTCGGAGATACGCAGTATTTT | CASSSDVFGDTQYF
. | TRBJ1-3 | . | TRBV2 | TGTGCCAGCAGTGAAAGGGGCTCTGGAAACACCATATATTTT | CASSERGSGNTIYF
. | TRBJ2-1 | . | TRBV2 | TGTGCCAGCAGTTTGGTTGAGCAGTTCTTC | CASSLVEQFF
. | TRBJ2-5 | . | TRBV29-1 | TGCAGCGTTATTGCTGGAGGGCAGGAGACCCAGTACTTC | CSVIAGGQETQYF
. | TRBJ2-3 | . | TRBV6-6 | TGTGCCAGCAGTACAGCTGATGATACGCAGTATTTT | CASSTADDTQYF
. | TRBJ1-4 | . | TRBV9 | TGTGCCAGCAGCCCTGGAGTGGGGAGAATTAAGGAAAAACTGTTTTTT | CASSPGVGRIKEKLFF
once | TRBJ1-5 | . | TRBV19 | TGTGCCAGTAGCCCGATTGGGGGGTTCAATCAGCCCCAGCATTTT | CASSPIGGFNQPQHF
. | TRBJ2-4 | . | TRBV6-1 | TGTGCCAGCAGTGAATTGATCCAGGGGGGATACATTCAGTACTTC | CASSELIQGGYIQYF
. | TRBJ2-7 | TRBD1 | TRBV5-5 | TGTGCCAGCAGCTACAGGGGCCTAACCTACGAGCAGTACTTC | CASSYRGLTYEQYF
. | TRBJ2-1 | . | TRBV7-9 | TGTGCCAGCAGTTCTACCGGGGCCTACAATGAGCAGTTCTTC | CASSSTGAYNEQFF
. | TRBJ2-3 | TRBD2 | TRBV27 | TGTGCCAGCAGTCCAGCCCTCGGGGGGGCCCCAGATACGCAGTATTTT | CASSPALGGAPDTQYF
once | TRBJ2-2 | . | TRBV4-1 | TGCGCCAGCAGCCAAGATCGGGGACCTACCGGGGAGCTGTTTTTT | CASSQDRGPTGELFF
. | TRBJ1-2 | . | TRBV7-9 | TGTGCCAGCAGCCCCCGGGGGAACTATGGCTACACCTTC | CASSPRGNYGYTF
. | TRBJ2-2 | . | TRBV4-3 | TGCGCCAGCAGCCAAGAGAAGGGACTGTACACCGGGGAGCTGTTTTTT | CASSQEKGLYTGELFF
few | TRBJ1-4 | . | TRBV4-1 | TGCGCCAGCAGCCGACCCGACAGGAATGAAAAACTGTTTTTT | CASSRPDRNEKLFF
. | TRBJ2-5 | . | TRBV18 | TGTGCCAGCTCACCAGTTATTCAGGGGCGTGGGGAGACCCAGTACTTC | CASSPVIQGRGETQYF
. | TRBJ2-7 | . | TRBV18 | TGTGCCAGCTCACCCTCCGCAGGGATAGTATCCTACGAGCAGTACTTC | CASSPSAGIVSYEQYF
once | TRBJ2-2 | . | TRBV11-2 | TGTGCCAGCAGCCCCGACACCGGGGAGCTGTTTTTT | CASSPDTGELFF
. | TRBJ1-2 | TRBD1 | TRBV6-6 | TGTGCCAGCAGTTACGGCCGACAGGGGGGTAACTATGGCTACACCTTC | CASSYGRQGGNYGYTF
once | TRBJ2-7 | . | TRBV7-3 | TGTGCCAGCAGCTTAATCGGGGGCTTCGAGCAGTACTTC | CASSLIGGFEQYF
. | TRBJ1-6 | TRBD1 | TRBV6-5 | TGTGCCAGCAGTACCGGGACAGGGAGATCACCCCTCCACTTT | CASSTGTGRSPLHF
. | TRBJ2-4 | . | TRBV14 | TGTGCCAGCAGCCACGGGGGCCTAGCCAAAAACATTCAGTACTTC | CASSHGGLAKNIQYF
. | TRBJ2-5 | . | TRBV4-3 | TGCGCCAGCAGCCAAGATGCGGGGAGGGAGACCCAGTACTTC | CASSQDAGRETQYF
. | TRBJ2-5 | TRBD1 | TRBV5-1 | TGCGCCAGCAGCTCCGGGACAGTCCAAGAGACCCAGTACTTC | CASSSGTVQETQYF
. | TRBJ2-1 | . | TRBV11-2 | TGTGCCAGCAGCCCCCAGGGGTACAATGAGCAGTTCTTC | CASSPQGYNEQFF